The 26 T cell receptor beta chains listed next were all sequenced from one sample in a study of blood T cell repertoires in COVID-19. Assay: immunoSEQ multiplex PCR; the TCRdb copy retains only in-frame clones and omits some. Here the sample spans fewer than 70,000 clones, around 87% being singletons. Sequencing was done on a sample of peripheral blood. These receptors all stem from a man over 45 with active COVID-19.

V usage is TRBV28 and J usage is TRBJ1-4, with unresolved D. V lost 5 bases and J 0 bases, leaving 7 bases between the germline ends. CDR3 size: 14 residues. The V gene's germline CDR1 is MDHEN and CDR2 SYDVKM. CDR3 in amino acids: CASSRASTNEKLFF. The CDR3 region has the DNA TGTGCCAGCAGTCGAGCTTCAACTAATGAAAAACTGTTTTTT.

J is TRBJ2-3 and V is TRBV7-2; the D is unclear. V gave up 0 bases and J gave up 3 bases, with 16 bases separating them. Per the germline V gene, CDR1 is SGHTA and CDR2 is FQGNSA. This CDR3 region has 17 residues. CDR3 sequence reads: CASSLAMVADGTDTQYF. For the CDR3, the DNA is TGTGCCAGCAGCTTAGCGATGGTAGCTGATGGGACAGATACGCAGTATTTT.

The chain carries TRBV27 and TRBJ2-7; 9 bases align to TRBD2. V lost 6 bases to trimming and J lost 2 bases; unmatched junction nucleotides: 5. The germline V gene has CDR1 MNHEY and CDR2 SMNVEV (reference sequence). This CDR3 has 14 amino acids. The CDR3 spells CASRGAGGAYEQYF. DNA for the CDR3: TGTGCCAGCAGAGGGGCGGGGGGGGCCTACGAGCAGTACTTC.

This chain links TRBV30 with TRBJ2-7, with D maybe TRBD1 (6 bases). The CDR3 loop spans 14 amino acids. Germline V gene sequence: CDR1 GTSNPN, CDR2 SVGIG (reference sequence). Trimming took off 1 base at V and 1 base at J, with 11 bases between the two ends. The CDR3 loop reads CAWSDGQISYEQYF. The CDR3 DNA sequence: TGTGCCTGGAGTGACGGACAGATTTCCTACGAGCAGTACTTC.

This chain joins TRBV7-2 and TRBJ1-5; D possibly corresponds to TRBD1 (5 bases). The V end lost 2 bases, the J end lost 6 bases, and 14 bases lay between the germline ends. This CDR3 has 15 residues. The germline V gene has CDR1 SGHTA and CDR2 FQGNSA. CDR3 loop: CASSLSGQGGQPQHF. Written as DNA, the CDR3 is TGTGCCAGCAGCTTATCGGGGCAGGGAGGTCAGCCCCAGCATTTT.

The chain couples TRBV7-6 to TRBJ2-1, with 14 bases aligning to TRBD2. Trimming took 4 bases from V and 9 from J; bases not matched to a gene: 8. The germline V gene encodes CDR1 SGHVS and CDR2 FNYEAQ. The CDR3 totals 16 residues. CDR3 coding DNA: TGTGCCAGCAGCTCCGGACTAGCGGGGGGTCGTGGTGAGCAGTTCTTC. Encoded protein: CASSSGLAGGRGEQFF. The whole variable domain, remainder taken from reference TRBV7-6 and TRBJ2-1, is GAGVSQSPRYKVTKRGQDVALRCDPISGHVSLYWYRQALGQGPEFLTYFNYEAQQDKSGLPNDRFSAERPEGSISTLTIQRTEQRDSAMYRCASSSGLAGGRGEQFFGPGTRLTVL.

The V gene is TRBV5-1, the J gene TRBJ1-1, with TRBD1 as a possible D gene (6 bases). There are 14 residues in the CDR3. The V gene lost 1 base and the J gene lost 7 bases, with 14 bases spanning the gap. Germline CDR1 is SGHRS and CDR2 is YFSETQ. The CDR3 sequence is CASSLRAGANEAFF. CDR3 in DNA: TGCGCCAGCAGCTTGAGGGCAGGGGCTAATGAAGCTTTCTTT.

This rearrangement joins TRBV9 to TRBJ2-2; maybe TRBD2 (5 bases). This CDR3 comprises 12 residues. Trimming left V 4 bases short and J 5 bases short, with 6 bases between. Germline-derived CDR1 and CDR2 are SGDLS and YYNGEE. CDR3 nucleotides: TGTGCCAGCAGCCGGAGGACCGGGGAGCTGTTTTTT. As protein: CASSRRTGELFF.

CDR3 in amino acids: CSAVTGNPSEQYF. The CDR3 coding sequence is TGCAGCGCCGTAACAGGGAATCCCTCCGAGCAGTACTTC. The chain joins TRBV29-1 to TRBJ2-7, with D perhaps matching TRBD1 (6 bases). The ends were cut back, 7 bases at V and 6 bases at J, with 19 bases in the middle. This CDR3 has 13 residues. From germline, CDR1 is SQVTM and CDR2 ANQGSEA.

The V and J genes are TRBV7-2 and TRBJ2-1, with no clear D. Germline-derived CDR1 and CDR2 are SGHTA and FQGNSA. V was pared by 6 bases and J by 0 bases, with 12 bases between. This CDR3 is built from 15 residues. Here the CDR3 reads CASRGLGDSYNEQFF. The CDR3, as DNA: TGTGCCAGCAGAGGCTTGGGCGACTCCTACAATGAGCAGTTCTTC.

V is TRBV28 and J is TRBJ2-7; 11 nucleotides match TRBD1. Germline V gene data show CDR1 as MDHEN and CDR2 as SYDVKM. The CDR3 spans 16 residues. After removal of 3 bases from V and 5 bases from J, the junction contained 9 bases not matched to a gene. The CDR3, as DNA: TGTGCCAGCAGTTTTTTCGGGACAGGGGGAAGGCACGAGCAGTACTTC. Amino acid sequence: CASSFFGTGGRHEQYF.

This clone is termed medium-sized (0.01 to 0.1%). The rearrangement links TRBV9 to TRBJ2-2; 7 bases match TRBD2. There are 16 residues in the CDR3. Trimming removed 3 bases from V and 0 bases from J; junction bases left unmatched: 5. Per the germline V gene, CDR1 is SGDLS and CDR2 is YYNGEE. This chain's CDR3 is CASSALASANTGELFF. Here the CDR3 DNA reads TGTGCCAGCAGCGCACTAGCGTCAGCGAACACCGGGGAGCTGTTTTTT.

V gene TRBV10-3 combines with J gene TRBJ2-1; a possible D gene is TRBD2 (5 bases). The CDR3 has 14 residues. V was clipped by 2 bases and J by 7 bases, with 12 bases between them. Germline loops: CDR1 ENHRY, CDR2 SYGVKD. This chain's CDR3 is CAISESGVGNEQFF. CDR3 sequence (DNA): TGTGCCATCAGTGAGAGCGGAGTCGGTAATGAGCAGTTCTTC.

The gene calls are TRBV27 and TRBJ1-5, with 7 positions matching TRBD1. The V segment lost 7 bases and the J segment 5 bases; nucleotides outside the gene matches: 17. Germline V gene sequence: CDR1 MNHEY, CDR2 SMNVEV (reference sequence). The CDR3 contains 17 residues. The CDR3 coding sequence is TGTGCCAGCATATCTTGGGACAGTCCAAAAGCGGATCAGCCCCAGCATTTT. It is translated as CASISWDSPKADQPQHF.

For the CDR3, the DNA is TGTGCCAGCAGCTTAGCGATGGTTGGCGGATCCTACGAGCAGTACTTC. Its protein is CASSLAMVGGSYEQYF. V usage is TRBV7-2 and J usage is TRBJ2-7; D remains ambiguous. The CDR3 runs to 16 residues. Trimming stripped 0 bases from V and 1 base from J, with 13 bases between. CDR1 SGHTA and CDR2 FQGNSA come from the germline V gene.

CDR3 nucleotide sequence: TGCGCCAGCAGCCTGGGAAGTGGGACTCTCTCCCTCACTGAAGCTTTCTTT. This sequence encodes CASSLGSGTLSLTEAFF. V and J are TRBV4-1 and TRBJ1-1, with D tentatively TRBD1 (5 bases). Germline V CDR1 and CDR2: MGHRA, YSYEKL. This CDR3 comprises 17 residues. V gave up 4 bases and J gave up 4 bases, with 22 bases separating them.

This clone occurred once. A junction end diverges from the germline sequence, so it may reflect a read error. The chain couples TRBV5-1 to TRBJ1-1; 8 bases match TRBD1. CDR3 size: 15 residues. Per germline, CDR1 SGHRS and CDR2 YFSETQ. CDR3 region: CASSLGDRMNTEAFF. The CDR3 bases are TGCGCCAGCAGTTTGGGGGACAGGATGAACACTGAAGCTTTCTTT. The full variable domain, completed using reference TRBV5-1 and TRBJ1-1, is KAGVTQTPRYLIKTRGQQVTLSCSPISGHRSVSWYQQTPGQGLQFLFEYFSETQRNKGNFPGRFSGRQFSNSRSEMNVSTLELGDSALYLCASSLGDRMNTEAFFGQGTRLTVV.

The chain is built from TRBV6-5 and TRBJ2-7; 7 positions match TRBD2. Germline V CDR1 and CDR2: MNHEY, SVGAGI. This CDR3 spans 15 amino acids. After removal of 7 bases from V and 5 bases from J, the junction contained 14 bases not matched to a gene. The CDR3 region has the DNA TGTGCCAGCATTCAATGGGGGGGTAAAGACGACGAGCAGTACTTC. Its translation is CASIQWGGKDDEQYF.

The genes are TRBV6-6 and TRBJ2-7, with 8 bases aligning to TRBD2. Germline-derived CDR1 and CDR2 are MNHNY and SVGAGI (reference sequence). The CDR3 sequence is 15 residues long. V lost 6 bases to trimming and J lost 1 base; unmatched junction nucleotides: 8. In DNA form, the CDR3 reads TGTGCCAGCAGCGGCCTCGGGGGGGAGTCCTACGAGCAGTACTTC. This sequence encodes CASSGLGGESYEQYF.

The rearrangement links TRBV7-9 to TRBJ2-7; weak D call: TRBD1 (5 bases). This CDR3 comprises 16 residues. CDR1 SEHNR and CDR2 FQNEAQ come from the germline V gene (reference sequence). Trimming took 1 base from V and 2 from J, leaving 15 bases between them. CDR3 bases: TGTGCCAGCAGCTTAGATGGGGCAGCTGGAACCTACGAGCAGTACTTC. Translation gives CASSLDGAAGTYEQYF.

CDR3 sequence (DNA): TGTGCCAGTGTCAGGGACAGGGCCAATGAGCAGTTCTTC. This encodes CASVRDRANEQFF. The chain employs TRBV6-6 and TRBJ2-1, with 9 bases identical to TRBD1. This CDR3 has 13 residues. Trimming took 9 bases from V and 6 from J; bases not matched to a gene: 6. Germline CDR1 MNHNY, CDR2 SVGAGI (reference sequence).

V is TRBV7-3 and J is TRBJ1-2, with 9 bases fitting TRBD1. CDR1 SGHTA and CDR2 FQGTGA come from the germline V gene. Trimming cost V 2 bases and J 8 bases; bases outside gene matches: 6. The CDR3 spans 14 residues. The CDR3 sequence is CASSLSRTGEGYTF. The CDR3 DNA reads TGTGCCAGCAGCTTATCAAGGACAGGGGAAGGCTACACCTTC.

The chain employs TRBV4-2 and TRBJ2-1; no clear D. Trimming stripped 3 bases from V and 0 bases from J, with 9 bases between. The CDR3 loop spans 15 amino acids. Germline V CDR1 and CDR2: LGHNA, YNFKEQ. Written as DNA, the CDR3 is TGTGCCAGCAGCCACCCAGGTAGCTCCTACAATGAGCAGTTCTTC. Amino acid sequence: CASSHPGSSYNEQFF.

The chain has TRBV19 and TRBJ2-7; 11 nucleotides align to TRBD2. V was clipped by 6 bases and J by 2 bases; unmatched bases: 6. The CDR3 runs to 15 residues. CDR1 and CDR2 (germline): LNHDA, SQIVND (reference sequence). The CDR3 DNA follows: TGTGCCAGTAGCCGTAGCGGGAGGGCCCCCTACGAGCAGTACTTC. Translated, it gives CASSRSGRAPYEQYF.

The chain is built from TRBV9 and TRBJ2-5; D perhaps matches TRBD1 (5 bases). The germline V gene encodes CDR1 SGDLS and CDR2 YYNGEE. This CDR3 region has 15 residues. Deletions cut 0 bases from V and 4 bases from J, with 13 bases between. CDR3 residues: CASSVAAQGGETQYF. As DNA, the CDR3 is TGTGCCAGCAGCGTAGCGGCCCAGGGTGGAGAGACCCAGTACTTC.

Here the CDR3 reads CASSLPGTSGSYEQYF. As DNA, the CDR3 is TGTGCCAGCAGCCTACCCGGGACTAGCGGGAGCTACGAGCAGTACTTC. The chain couples TRBV3-1 (or the pseudogene TRBV3-2) to TRBJ2-7; TRBD2 matches at 14 bases. The ends lost 4 bases at V and 3 bases at J; junction bases unmatched: 5. CDR1 and CDR2 from the germline V gene are LGHDT and YNNKEL (reference sequence). The CDR3 totals 16 residues.